The TCR beta chain described here comes from a study of blood T cell repertoires in COVID-19. This CDR3 region has 16 residues. The junction had 14 bases not matched to a gene; V was cut back by 8 bases and J by 3 bases. Per germline, CDR1 LNHDA and CDR2 SQIVND (reference sequence). Clones were sequenced by immunoSEQ multiplex PCR, and TCRdb holds only the in-frame ones, with some missing. The sample lists 150,000 to 200,000 clones; roughly 87% were seen once. V is TRBV19 and J is TRBJ1-1, with 8 bases aligning to TRBD1. The clonotype comes from a woman aged 45 to 65 who had recovered from COVID-19. What was sequenced was PBMCs or T cells enriched from blood (not recorded which). This chain's CDR3 is CASFSISRGLYTEAFF. The CDR3 DNA sequence: TGTGCCAGTTTCTCCATTTCCAGGGGGCTGTACACTGAAGCTTTCTTT.